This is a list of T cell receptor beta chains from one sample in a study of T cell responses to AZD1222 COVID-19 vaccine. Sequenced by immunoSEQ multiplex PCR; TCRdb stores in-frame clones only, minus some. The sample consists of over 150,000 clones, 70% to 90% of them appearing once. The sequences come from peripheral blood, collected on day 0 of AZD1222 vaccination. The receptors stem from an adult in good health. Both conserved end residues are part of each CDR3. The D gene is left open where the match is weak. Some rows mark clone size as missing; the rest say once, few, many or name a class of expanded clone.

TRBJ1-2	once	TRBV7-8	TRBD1	CASSRDRGRGYTF	TGTGCCAGCAGCCGGGACAGGGGTAGAGGCTACACCTTC
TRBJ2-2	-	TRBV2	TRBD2	CASSERGGPGELFF	TGTGCCAGCAGTGAGCGGGGGGGCCCCGGGGAGCTGTTTTTT
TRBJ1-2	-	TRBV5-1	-	CASSLATTVYGYTF	TGCGCCAGCAGCTTGGCCACGACAGTCTATGGCTACACCTTC
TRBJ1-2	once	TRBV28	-	CASTPYWGASGDGYTF	TGTGCCAGCACCCCATACTGGGGGGCCTCTGGAGATGGCTACACCTTC
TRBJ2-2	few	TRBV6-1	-	CASSERTNTGELFF	TGTGCCAGCAGTGAACGGACGAACACCGGGGAGCTGTTTTTT
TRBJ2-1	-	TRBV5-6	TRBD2	CASSLGTSGGRNEQFF	TGTGCCAGCAGCCTGGGGACTAGCGGGGGTAGGAATGAGCAGTTCTTC
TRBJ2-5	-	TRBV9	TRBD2	CASSVRGGQETQYF	TGTGCCAGCAGCGTCCGCGGGGGGCAAGAGACCCAGTACTTC
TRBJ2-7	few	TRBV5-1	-	CASSFRGQDYEQYF	TGCGCCAGCAGCTTCCGGGGGCAAGACTACGAGCAGTACTTC
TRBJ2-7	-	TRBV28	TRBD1	CASSWTGTGDYEQYF	TGTGCCAGCAGTTGGACCGGGACAGGGGACTACGAGCAGTACTTC
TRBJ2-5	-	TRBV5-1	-	CASSTGRGQETQYF	TGCGCCAGCAGCACGGGCCGAGGGCAGGAGACCCAGTACTTC
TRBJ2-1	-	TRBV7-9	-	CASSPGRARYNEQFF	TGTGCCAGCAGCCCAGGAAGGGCGCGTTACAATGAGCAGTTCTTC
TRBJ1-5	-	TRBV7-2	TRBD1	CASSSQGAVSNQPQHF	TGTGCCAGCAGCTCTCAGGGGGCGGTAAGCAATCAGCCCCAGCATTTT
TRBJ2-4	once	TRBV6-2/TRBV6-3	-	CASSLDSAKNIQYF	TGTGCCAGCAGCTTGGACTCAGCCAAAAACATTCAGTACTTC
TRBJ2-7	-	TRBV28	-	CASSLADVAYEQYF	TGTGCCAGCAGTTTAGCGGACGTAGCCTACGAGCAGTACTTC